This T cell receptor (beta chain) was observed in a study of T cell repertoires in cytomegalovirus infection. About the research overall: Indications came from public TCR beta signatures; they pointed to CMV infection and to a matching HLA type. The study's findings and limits: Of the TCR beta families, the public ones yielded a cumulative frequency that identified carriers of CMV plus the relevant HLA.

This CDR3 has 13 amino acids. Germline-derived CDR1 and CDR2 are LNHDA and SQIVND (reference sequence). V was shortened by 4 bases and J by 3 bases, with 10 bases between the two germline ends. Using its own MiXCR run on the reads, TCRdb lists one record per CDR3 protein. The profile shows 640,000 or so distinct CDR3 sequences, 30% to 35% of them singletons. For this clonotype: Its antigen is not identified.

This rearrangement joins TRBV19 to TRBJ2-7; possibly TRBD1 for D (6 bases). Here the sequenced sample was cultured PBMCs, taken from culture after CMV antigen stimulation. This receptor was identified in a human donor in good health (CMV status not recorded). Some clones in this sample may be carry-over from other donors' samples. CDR3 amino acids: CASSTGRGYEQYF. DNA for the CDR3: TGTGCCAGTAGTACGGGCAGGGGCTACGAGCAGTACTTC.